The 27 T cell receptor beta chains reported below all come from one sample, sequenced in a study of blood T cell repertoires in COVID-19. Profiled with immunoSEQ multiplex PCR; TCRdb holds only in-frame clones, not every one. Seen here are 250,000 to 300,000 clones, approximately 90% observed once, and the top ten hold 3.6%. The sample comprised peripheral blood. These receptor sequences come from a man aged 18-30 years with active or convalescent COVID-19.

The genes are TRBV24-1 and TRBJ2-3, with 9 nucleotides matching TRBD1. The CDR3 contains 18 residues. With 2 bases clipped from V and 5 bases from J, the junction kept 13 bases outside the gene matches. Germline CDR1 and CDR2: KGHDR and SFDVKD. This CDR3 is CATSDSTTGTGYGDTQYF. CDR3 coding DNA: TGTGCCACCAGTGATTCAACCACCGGGACAGGGTATGGAGATACGCAGTATTTT.

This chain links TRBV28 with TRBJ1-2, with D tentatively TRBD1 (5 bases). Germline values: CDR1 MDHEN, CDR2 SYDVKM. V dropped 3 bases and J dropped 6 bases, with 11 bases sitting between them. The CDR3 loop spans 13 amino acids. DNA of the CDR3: TGTGCCAGCAGTTTTGGGCCCAGGGATGGCTACACCTTC. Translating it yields CASSFGPRDGYTF.

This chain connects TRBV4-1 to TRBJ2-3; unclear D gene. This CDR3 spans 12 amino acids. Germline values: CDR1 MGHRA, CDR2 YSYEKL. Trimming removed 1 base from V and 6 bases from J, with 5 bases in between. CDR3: CASSQAGDTQYF. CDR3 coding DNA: TGCGCCAGCAGCCAAGCAGGTGATACGCAGTATTTT.

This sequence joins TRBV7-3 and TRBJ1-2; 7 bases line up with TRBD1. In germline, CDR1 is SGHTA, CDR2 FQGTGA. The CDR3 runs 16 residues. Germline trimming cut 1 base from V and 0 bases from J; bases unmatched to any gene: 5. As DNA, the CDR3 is TGTGCCAGCAGCTTAATGGACAGGAGAGCTAACTATGGCTACACCTTC. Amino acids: CASSLMDRRANYGYTF. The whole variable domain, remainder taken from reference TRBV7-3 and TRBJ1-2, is GAGVSQTPSNKVTEKGKYVELRCDPISGHTALYWYRQSLGQGPEFLIYFQGTGAADDSGLPNDRFFAVRPEGSVSTLKIQRTERGDSAVYLCASSLMDRRANYGYTFGSGTRLTVV.

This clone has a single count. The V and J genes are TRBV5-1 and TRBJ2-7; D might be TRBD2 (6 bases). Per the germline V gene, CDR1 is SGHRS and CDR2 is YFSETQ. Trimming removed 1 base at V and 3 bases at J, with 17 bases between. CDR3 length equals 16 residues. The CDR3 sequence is CASSLPTGRPVYEQYF. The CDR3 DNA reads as TGCGCCAGCAGCTTGCCTACCGGGAGACCTGTCTACGAGCAGTACTTC.

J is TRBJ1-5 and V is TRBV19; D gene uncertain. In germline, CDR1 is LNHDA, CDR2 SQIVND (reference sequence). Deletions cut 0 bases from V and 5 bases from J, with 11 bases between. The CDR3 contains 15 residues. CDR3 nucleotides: TGTGCCAGTAGTATAGATATCTTTTCCCATCAGCCCCAGCATTTT. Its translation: CASSIDIFSHQPQHF. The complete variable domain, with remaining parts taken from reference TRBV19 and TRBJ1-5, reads DGGITQSPKYLFRKEGQNVTLSCEQNLNHDAMYWYRQDPGQGLRLIYYSQIVNDFQKGDIAEGYSVSREKKESFPLTVTSAQKNPTAFYLCASSIDIFSHQPQHFGDGTRLSIL.

CDR3 amino acids: CASSLATSGTGTDTQYF. CDR3 DNA sequence: TGCGCCAGCAGCTTAGCAACTAGCGGGACTGGCACAGATACGCAGTATTTT. The chain combines TRBV5-1 with TRBJ2-3; 10 nucleotides agree with TRBD2. The CDR3 is made up of 17 amino acids. The junction had 7 bases not matched to a gene; V was cut back by 2 bases and J by 1 base. Germline loops: CDR1 SGHRS, CDR2 YFSETQ.

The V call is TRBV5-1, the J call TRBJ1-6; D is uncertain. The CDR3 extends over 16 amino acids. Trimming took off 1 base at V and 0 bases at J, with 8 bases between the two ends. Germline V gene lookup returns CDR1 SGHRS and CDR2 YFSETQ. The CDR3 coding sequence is TGCGCCAGCAGCTTGTCCCCTAGCTCCTATAATTCACCCCTCCACTTT. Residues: CASSLSPSSYNSPLHF.

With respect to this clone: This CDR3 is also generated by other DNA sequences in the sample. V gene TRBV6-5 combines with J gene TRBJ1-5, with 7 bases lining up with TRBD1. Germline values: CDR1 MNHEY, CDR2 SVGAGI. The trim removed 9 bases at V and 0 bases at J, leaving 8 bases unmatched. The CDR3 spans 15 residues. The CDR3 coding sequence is TGTGCCAGTCGTAGGGACAGCTATAGCAATCAGCCCCAGCATTTT. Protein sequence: CASRRDSYSNQPQHF.

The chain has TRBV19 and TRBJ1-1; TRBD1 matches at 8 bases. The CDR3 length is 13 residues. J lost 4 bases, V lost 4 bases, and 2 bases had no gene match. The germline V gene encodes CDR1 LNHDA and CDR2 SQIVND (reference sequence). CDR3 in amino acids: CASSRTGGTEAFF. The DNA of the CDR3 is TGTGCCAGTAGTAGAACAGGGGGCACTGAAGCTTTCTTT.

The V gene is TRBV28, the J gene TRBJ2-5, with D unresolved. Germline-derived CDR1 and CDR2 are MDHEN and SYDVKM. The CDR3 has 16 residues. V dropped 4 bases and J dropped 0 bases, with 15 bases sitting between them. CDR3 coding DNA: TGTGCCAGCAGTTCTGTGCTGGGCCCGTACCAAGAGACCCAGTACTTC. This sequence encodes CASSSVLGPYQETQYF.

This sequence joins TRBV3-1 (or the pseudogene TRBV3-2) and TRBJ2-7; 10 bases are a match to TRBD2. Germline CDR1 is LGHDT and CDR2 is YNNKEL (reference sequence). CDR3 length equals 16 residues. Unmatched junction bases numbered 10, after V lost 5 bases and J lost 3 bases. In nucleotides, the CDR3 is TGTGCCAGCAGCTCAACTGAGCGGGAGGGCCTCTACGAGCAGTACTTC. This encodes CASSSTEREGLYEQYF.

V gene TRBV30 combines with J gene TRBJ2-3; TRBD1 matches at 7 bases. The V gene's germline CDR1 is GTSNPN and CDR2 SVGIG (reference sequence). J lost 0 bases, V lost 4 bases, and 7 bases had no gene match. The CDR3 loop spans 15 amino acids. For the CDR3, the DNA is TGTGCCTGGAATGGGGGACAGACTAGCACAGATACGCAGTATTTT. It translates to CAWNGGQTSTDTQYF.

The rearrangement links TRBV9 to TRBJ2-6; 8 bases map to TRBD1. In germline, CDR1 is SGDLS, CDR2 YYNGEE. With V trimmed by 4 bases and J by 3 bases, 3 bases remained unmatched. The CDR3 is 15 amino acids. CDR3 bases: TGTGCCAGCAGCCAGGGGGCGCTTGGGGCCAACGTCCTGACTTTC. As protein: CASSQGALGANVLTF.

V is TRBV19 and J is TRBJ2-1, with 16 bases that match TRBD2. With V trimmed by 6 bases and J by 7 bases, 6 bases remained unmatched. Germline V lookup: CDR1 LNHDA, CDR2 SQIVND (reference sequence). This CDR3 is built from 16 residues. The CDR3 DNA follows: TGTGCCAGTAGACGTGGGACTAGCGGGAGGGGGAATGAGCAGTTCTTC. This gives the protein CASRRGTSGRGNEQFF.

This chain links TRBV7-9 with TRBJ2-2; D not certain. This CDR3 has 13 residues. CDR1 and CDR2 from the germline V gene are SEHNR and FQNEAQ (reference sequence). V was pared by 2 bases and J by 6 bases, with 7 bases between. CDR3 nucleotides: TGTGCCAGCAGCTTAATACTTGCCGGGGAGCTGTTTTTT. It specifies CASSLILAGELFF.

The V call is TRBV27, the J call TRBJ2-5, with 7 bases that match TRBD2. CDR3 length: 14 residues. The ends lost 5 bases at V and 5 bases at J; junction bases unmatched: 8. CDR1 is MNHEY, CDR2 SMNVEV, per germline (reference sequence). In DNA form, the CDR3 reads TGTGCCAGCAGTCAATTAGCGGGCGGGGAGACCCAGTACTTC. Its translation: CASSQLAGGETQYF.

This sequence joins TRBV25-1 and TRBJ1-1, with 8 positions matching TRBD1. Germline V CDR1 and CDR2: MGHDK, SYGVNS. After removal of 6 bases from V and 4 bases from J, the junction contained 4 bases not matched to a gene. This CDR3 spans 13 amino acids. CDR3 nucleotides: TGTGCCAGCAGGGACAGGGCGGGCACTGAAGCTTTCTTT. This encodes CASRDRAGTEAFF.

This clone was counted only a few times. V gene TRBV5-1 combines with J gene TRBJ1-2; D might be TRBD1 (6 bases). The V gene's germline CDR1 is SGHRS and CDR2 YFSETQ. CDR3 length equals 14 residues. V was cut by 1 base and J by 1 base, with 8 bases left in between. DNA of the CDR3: TGCGCCAGCAGCTTGACAGGGTATAACTATGGCTACACCTTC. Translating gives CASSLTGYNYGYTF.

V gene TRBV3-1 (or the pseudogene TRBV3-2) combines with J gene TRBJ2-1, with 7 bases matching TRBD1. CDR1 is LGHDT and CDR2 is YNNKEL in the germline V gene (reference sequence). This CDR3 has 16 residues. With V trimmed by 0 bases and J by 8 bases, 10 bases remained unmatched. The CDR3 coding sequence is TGTGCCAGCAGCCAAGATCGGGACAGCGCCTTCGATGAGCAGTTCTTC. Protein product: CASSQDRDSAFDEQFF.

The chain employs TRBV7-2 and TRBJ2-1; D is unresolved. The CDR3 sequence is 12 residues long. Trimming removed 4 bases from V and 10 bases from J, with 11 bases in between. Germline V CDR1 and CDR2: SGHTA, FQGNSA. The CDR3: CASSSKAQEQFF. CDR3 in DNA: TGTGCCAGCAGCTCAAAAGCCCAAGAGCAGTTCTTC. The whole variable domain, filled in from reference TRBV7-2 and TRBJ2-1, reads GAGVSQSPSNKVTEKGKDVELRCDPISGHTALYWYRQSLGQGLEFLIYFQGNSAPDKSGLPSDRFSAERTGGSVSTLTIQRTQQEDSAVYLCASSSKAQEQFFGPGTRLTVL.

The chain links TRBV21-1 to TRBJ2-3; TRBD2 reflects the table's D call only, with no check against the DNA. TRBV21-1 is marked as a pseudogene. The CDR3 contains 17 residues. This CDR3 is CASRRTSGGSSTDTQYF. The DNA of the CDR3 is TGTGCCAGCAGGAGGACTAGCGGGGGCAGTAGCACAGATACGCAGTATTTT.

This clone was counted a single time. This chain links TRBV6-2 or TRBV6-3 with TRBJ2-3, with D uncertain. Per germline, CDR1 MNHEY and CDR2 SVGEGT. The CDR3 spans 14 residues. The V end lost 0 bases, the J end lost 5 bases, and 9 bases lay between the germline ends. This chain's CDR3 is CASSYSSRGDTQYF. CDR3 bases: TGTGCCAGCAGTTACTCATCGCGTGGAGATACGCAGTATTTT.

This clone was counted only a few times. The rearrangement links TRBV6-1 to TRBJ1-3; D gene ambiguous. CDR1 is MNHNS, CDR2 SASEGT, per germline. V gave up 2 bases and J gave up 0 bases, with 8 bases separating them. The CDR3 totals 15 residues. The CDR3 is CASSETFTSGNTIYF. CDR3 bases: TGTGCCAGCAGTGAAACATTTACCTCTGGAAACACCATATATTTT.

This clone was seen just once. The CDR3 sequence is CASRDLTGVSNQPQHF. In DNA form, the CDR3 reads TGTGCCAGCAGAGACCTCACCGGGGTTAGCAATCAGCCCCAGCATTTT. The chain has TRBV27 and TRBJ1-5; no reliable D call. Trimming took 6 bases from V and 0 from J, leaving 15 bases between them. There are 16 residues in the CDR3. Germline CDR1 reads MNHEY; CDR2 reads SMNVEV (reference sequence).

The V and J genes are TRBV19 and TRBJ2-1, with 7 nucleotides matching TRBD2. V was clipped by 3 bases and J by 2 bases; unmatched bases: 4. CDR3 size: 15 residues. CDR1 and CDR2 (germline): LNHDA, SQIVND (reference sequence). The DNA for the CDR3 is TGTGCCAGTAGTATGGTGGGACTAACCTACAATGAGCAGTTCTTC. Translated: CASSMVGLTYNEQFF.

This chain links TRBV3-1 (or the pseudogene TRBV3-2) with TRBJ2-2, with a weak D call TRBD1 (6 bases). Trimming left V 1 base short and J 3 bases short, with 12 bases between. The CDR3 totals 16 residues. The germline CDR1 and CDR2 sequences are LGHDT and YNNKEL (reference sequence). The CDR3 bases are TGTGCCAGCAGCCAAGGGGACAACCAAGACACCGGGGAGCTGTTTTTT. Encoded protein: CASSQGDNQDTGELFF.